Listed below are T cell receptor beta chains from one sample, sequenced in a study of T cells after yellow fever vaccination. TCRdb independently ran MiXCR on the 5' RACE reads; one entry per CDR3 protein. This table holds about 73,000 distinct CDR3 sequences, about 7.7% found once. Sample: CD8+ T cells sorted from PBMCs, taken on the day of the yellow fever booster vaccination. The receptors were sampled from a man between 25 and 39 years old who received the YFV17D yellow fever vaccine. The CDR3 runs from the conserved cysteine through the conserved F or W. A D gene is named only where the DNA matches it firmly. Clone size appears in some rows only: once, few, many, or a class for an expanded clone.

V	D	size	J	DNA	CDR3
TRBV6-5	.	many	TRBJ2-1	TGTGCCAGCAGTTCCCATAATGAGCAGTTCTTC	CASSSHNEQFF
TRBV3-1	.	many	TRBJ2-7	TGTGCCAGCAGCCCGTTCATTGGGGACATAAGTGGCGAGCAGTACTTC	CASSPFIGDISGEQYF
TRBV12-3/TRBV12-4	.	.	TRBJ2-7	TGTGCCAGCAGTGATGGGGGCTACGAGCAGTACTTC	CASSDGGYEQYF
TRBV5-1	.	.	TRBJ1-2	TGCGCCAGCAGCGAGGACAGTTTCAGCTACACCTTC	CASSEDSFSYTF
TRBV28	TRBD1	many	TRBJ2-7	TGTGCCAGCAGTGACCGGGACAGTACCTACGAGCAGTACTTC	CASSDRDSTYEQYF
TRBV5-5	TRBD1	.	TRBJ1-1	TGTGCCAGCAGCGGGGACAGAGAAGCTTTCTTT	CASSGDREAFF
TRBV6-5	.	few	TRBJ2-1	TGTGCCAGCAGTTATGTCAGCGGCGATGAGCAGTTCTTC	CASSYVSGDEQFF
TRBV28	TRBD2	few	TRBJ2-2	TGTGCCAGCACCTCTAGACGGGGGGGGACGGACACCGGGGAGCTGTTTTTT	CASTSRRGGTDTGELFF
TRBV7-2	.	.	TRBJ2-7	TGTGCCAGCAGCTTCGGGGGCCGCTCCTACGAGCAGTACTTC	CASSFGGRSYEQYF
TRBV7-8	TRBD1	few	TRBJ2-1	TGTGCCAGCAGCCCACACCCCGGGACAGGGAGCTTGAATGAGCAGTTCTTC	CASSPHPGTGSLNEQFF
TRBV7-8	TRBD1	.	TRBJ1-5	TGTGCCAGCAGCATTATACTTGGGGACAGAGGGGACCAGCCCCAGCATTTT	CASSIILGDRGDQPQHF
TRBV20-1	.	.	TRBJ1-1	TGCAGTGTCCCATTTTGGGGGAAGACTGAAGCTTTCTTT	CSVPFWGKTEAFF
TRBV12-3/TRBV12-4	TRBD1	many	TRBJ2-2	TGTGCCAGCAGTTTATGGACAGGGGGCACCGGGGAGCTGTTTTTT	CASSLWTGGTGELFF
TRBV15	.	many	TRBJ2-5	TGTGCCACCAGCAGAGTCCCAGCGCAAGAGACCCAGTACTTC	CATSRVPAQETQYF
TRBV10-3	TRBD2	.	TRBJ2-1	TGTGCCATCAGTCCTAGCGGGAGTAGTTCCTACAATGAGCAGTTCTTC	CAISPSGSSSYNEQFF
TRBV20-1	.	few	TRBJ1-1	TGCAGTGCTAGATGGAGTACTGAAGCTTTCTTT	CSARWSTEAFF
TRBV6-2/TRBV6-3	TRBD2	.	TRBJ2-1	TGTGCCAGCAGCCGAGGGACTAGCGGGTTCAGCAATGAGCAGTTCTTC	CASSRGTSGFSNEQFF
TRBV6-2/TRBV6-3	TRBD2	few	TRBJ2-5	TGTGCCAGCAGTTACTTCCTAGCGGGAGGATCAGAGACCCAGTACTTC	CASSYFLAGGSETQYF
TRBV15	TRBD1	.	TRBJ1-3	TGTGCCACCAGTCGGGACAGGGGTATGGCGAACACCATATATTTT	CATSRDRGMANTIYF
TRBV7-8	.	.	TRBJ2-2	TGTGCCAGCAGTTACCTAGCTTCCGGGGAGCTGTTTTTT	CASSYLASGELFF
TRBV7-9	.	few	TRBJ1-2	TGTGCCAGCAGCTATTTCCCAGGGTTGGATGGCTACACCTTC	CASSYFPGLDGYTF
TRBV25-1	TRBD2	many	TRBJ2-5	TGTGCCAGCAGTACGGCGGGAGGGCCAGGAGGGACCCAGTACTTC	CASSTAGGPGGTQYF
TRBV7-9	TRBD1	few	TRBJ2-7	TGTGCCAGCAGCTTAGGAAGCCAGGGGGCCTACGAGCAGTACTTC	CASSLGSQGAYEQYF
TRBV5-1	.	many	TRBJ2-3	TGCGCCAGCAGCCAGAACCTGGGAGTTAGCACAGATACGCAGTATTTT	CASSQNLGVSTDTQYF
TRBV5-6	TRBD2	many	TRBJ2-1	TGTGCCAGCAGTCCTCCGGGACTAGCGGGATGGAATGAGCAGTTCTTC	CASSPPGLAGWNEQFF
TRBV7-2	.	few	TRBJ1-1	TGTGCCAGCAGTCCACCGAGCAGCTCTGAAGCTTTCTTT	CASSPPSSSEAFF
TRBV20-1	TRBD2	.	TRBJ2-1	TGCAGTGCTAGAGATCTACTAGCGGGAGGGGGTGAGCAGTTCTTC	CSARDLLAGGGEQFF
TRBV4-3	TRBD2	many	TRBJ2-2	TGCGCCAGCAGCCACGTTGTGTTAGCGGGAAACGAAGGGGAGCTGTTTTTT	CASSHVVLAGNEGELFF
TRBV5-1	.	few	TRBJ2-1	TGCGCCAGCAGCCCCGGACTGCTTGAGCAGTTCTTC	CASSPGLLEQFF
TRBV27	.	.	TRBJ2-4	TGTGCCAGCAGTCTCGGGGGCATTCAGTACTTC	CASSLGGIQYF
TRBV9	.	.	TRBJ1-2	TGTGCCAGCTGGGACTCAGGTCATCGAGGCTACACCTTC	CASWDSGHRGYTF
TRBV4-2	.	few	TRBJ1-4	TGTGCCAGCAGCCAATCCGACGGGACTCAAAATGAAAAACTGTTTTTT	CASSQSDGTQNEKLFF
TRBV6-1	TRBD1	.	TRBJ2-7	TGTGCCAGCAGTGACCGGGACAGGGGGATCTACGAGCAGTACTTC	CASSDRDRGIYEQYF
TRBV3-1	TRBD1	.	TRBJ2-7	TGTGCCAGCAGCCAAGAATCAGTTGACAGGGGGCTCTACGAGCAGTACTTC	CASSQESVDRGLYEQYF
TRBV4-2	.	many	TRBJ1-1	TGTGCCAGCAGCCAAGGTGGGACCGGGAACACTGAAGCTTTCTTT	CASSQGGTGNTEAFF
TRBV12-3/TRBV12-4	.	.	TRBJ2-1	TGTGCCAGCAGTTTCAGAGTACTAAATGAGCAGTTCTTC	CASSFRVLNEQFF